Following are 29 T cell receptor beta chains from one sample sequenced in a study of PD-1 blockade in mismatch repair-deficient tumors. TCRdb keeps only in-frame clones here, not all; method: immunoSEQ multiplex PCR. This table has some 19,000 clones, roughly four fifths appearing once. The material sequenced was PBMCs, taken 52 weeks after starting pembrolizumab. All receptors come from an adult with mismatch repair-deficient cancer.

This chain joins TRBV9 and TRBJ2-1; TRBD1 matches at 8 bases. Germline CDR1 reads SGDLS; CDR2 reads YYNGEE. The CDR3 is made up of 13 amino acids. The J segment lost 15 bases and the V segment lost 0 bases, leaving 8 bases of the junction unmatched. Here the CDR3 reads CASSVVLDRGLFF. The CDR3 DNA reads TGTGCCAGCAGCGTAGTCTTAGACAGGGGCCTGTTCTTC.

The J gene is TRBJ2-1, the V gene TRBV7-2, with D possibly matching TRBD2 (5 bases). V lost 5 bases, J lost 9 bases, and 8 bases lay in between. CDR3 length: 11 residues. Germline lookup yields CDR1 SGHTA and CDR2 FQGNSA. The CDR3 spells CASSVGVEQFF. CDR3 sequence (DNA): TGTGCCAGCAGCGTCGGGGTTGAGCAGTTCTTC.

This clone occurred once. The J gene is TRBJ2-1, the V gene TRBV5-1; maybe TRBD2 (6 bases). The CDR3 extends over 18 amino acids. The V end lost 3 bases, the J end lost 0 bases, and 19 bases lay between the germline ends. CDR1 and CDR2 (germline): SGHRS, YFSETQ. In DNA form, the CDR3 reads TGCGCCAGCAGCTGGCCCTCGGCTAGCGCGAACTCCTACAATGAGCAGTTCTTC. Amino acids: CASSWPSASANSYNEQFF.

This clone was counted a few times. The chain recombines TRBV7-3 with TRBJ2-2; D gene unclear. This CDR3 spans 15 amino acids. The germline CDR1 and CDR2 sequences are SGHTA and FQGTGA. V lost 1 base and J 4 bases, leaving 10 bases between the germline ends. The chain's CDR3 is CASSLMGQVTGELFF. CDR3 coding DNA: TGTGCCAGCAGCTTAATGGGCCAGGTCACCGGGGAGCTGTTTTTT.

J is TRBJ2-1 and V is TRBV28, with D uncertain. The CDR3 is 12 amino acids. V dropped 8 bases and J dropped 12 bases, with 17 bases sitting between them. CDR1 and CDR2 (germline): MDHEN, SYDVKM. The chain's CDR3 is CASSTWAFGQFF. The CDR3 nucleotides are TGTGCCAGCTCTACTTGGGCTTTTGGGCAGTTCTTC.

The chain combines TRBV28 with TRBJ2-1; D perhaps matches TRBD2 (5 bases). The CDR3 totals 15 residues. Germline V CDR1 and CDR2: MDHEN, SYDVKM. Trimming removed 4 bases at V and 0 bases at J, with 10 bases between. CDR3 coding DNA: TGTGCCAGCAGTTGGAGCGGAAGCTCCTACAATGAGCAGTTCTTC. Residues: CASSWSGSSYNEQFF.

The V call is TRBV6-1, the J call TRBJ2-1, with TRBD2 matching over 8 bases. This CDR3 region has 14 residues. Germline trimming cut 2 bases from V and 3 bases from J; bases unmatched to any gene: 0. Per the germline V gene, CDR1 is MNHNS and CDR2 is SASEGT. As DNA, the CDR3 is TGTGCCAGCAGTGAACTAGCGGGCTACAATGAGCAGTTCTTC. This encodes CASSELAGYNEQFF.

The chain couples TRBV16 to TRBJ2-1, with D tentatively TRBD1 (6 bases). CDR1 and CDR2 from the germline V gene are KGHSY and FQNENV. The V and J ends lost 0 bases and 10 bases respectively, with 10 bases between them. This CDR3 has 13 amino acids. This chain's CDR3 is CASSQSGTYEQFF. The CDR3 region has the DNA TGTGCCAGCAGCCAATCTGGGACATACGAGCAGTTCTTC.

This chain connects TRBV4-1 to TRBJ1-4, with D perhaps TRBD1 (6 bases). The CDR3 contains 15 residues. Germline-derived CDR1 and CDR2 are MGHRA and YSYEKL. The V and J ends lost 2 bases and 5 bases respectively, with 12 bases between them. CDR3 nucleotide sequence: TGCGCCAGCAGCCAATCAGGACAGCCAAATGAAAAACTGTTTTTT. Amino acid sequence: CASSQSGQPNEKLFF.

The CDR3 region has the DNA TGTGCCAGCAGCTTAACTAGCGGGGTATGGGGCTCCTACGAGCAGTACTTC. Residues: CASSLTSGVWGSYEQYF. This chain links TRBV7-8 with TRBJ2-7; 10 positions match TRBD2. Trimming at V came to 2 bases and at J to 0 bases, leaving 7 bases not matched to a gene. From germline, CDR1 is SGHVS and CDR2 FQNEAQ. This CDR3 has 17 amino acids.

This clone showed up just once. The chain recombines TRBV6-1 with TRBJ2-1, with 8 bases that match TRBD1. Per germline, CDR1 MNHNS and CDR2 SASEGT. Trimming took 4 bases from V and 9 from J; bases not matched to a gene: 5. The CDR3 has 13 residues. The CDR3 loop reads CASSGTGITEQFF. The CDR3 DNA reads as TGTGCCAGCAGTGGGACAGGGATAACTGAGCAGTTCTTC.

This chain connects TRBV10-1 to TRBJ1-4; no definite D call. The CDR3 is made up of 14 amino acids. The V end lost 5 bases, the J end lost 4 bases, and 11 bases lay between the germline ends. Germline V gene sequence: CDR1 WNHNN, CDR2 SYGVQD (reference sequence). In nucleotides, the CDR3 is TGCGCCAGCAGTTCCGGGAGTAGTAATGAAAAACTGTTTTTT. Translated, it gives CASSSGSSNEKLFF.

The chain links TRBV4-1 to TRBJ2-7; no clear D gene. The V end was cut by 3 bases, the J end by 0 bases, with 18 bases between. Per the germline V gene, CDR1 is MGHRA and CDR2 is YSYEKL. CDR3 length equals 17 residues. The CDR3 DNA reads as TGCGCCAGCAGCCACCTCCCTGGGCCCCCGAACTCCTACGAGCAGTACTTC. Its protein product is CASSHLPGPPNSYEQYF.

The chain uses TRBV19 and TRBJ2-1; 7 bases align to TRBD2. The CDR3 covers 15 residues. CDR1 is LNHDA and CDR2 is SQIVND in the germline V gene (reference sequence). The V segment lost 7 bases and the J segment 4 bases; nucleotides outside the gene matches: 10. This chain's CDR3 is CASNGAGRGYNEQFF. DNA of the CDR3: TGTGCCAGTAACGGTGCAGGGAGGGGATACAATGAGCAGTTCTTC.

CDR3 sequence: CASSPSGLAGDEQYF. DNA for the CDR3: TGTGCCAGCAGCCCTTCGGGACTAGCGGGAGACGAGCAGTACTTC. The rearrangement joins TRBV7-3 to TRBJ2-7; 14 bases match TRBD2. This CDR3 contains 15 residues. Trimming removed 5 bases from V and 5 bases from J; junction bases left unmatched: 5. Germline CDR1 is SGHTA and CDR2 is FQGTGA.

The chain is built from TRBV25-1 and TRBJ2-5; perhaps TRBD2 as D (6 bases). CDR3 size: 14 residues. Germline CDR1 and CDR2: MGHDK and SYGVNS. Trimming left V 3 bases short and J 2 bases short, with 10 bases between. The CDR3 sequence is CASSDRDFQETQYF. CDR3 nucleotides: TGTGCCAGCAGTGACCGGGACTTTCAAGAGACCCAGTACTTC.

The chain has TRBV5-1 and TRBJ2-1; 7 bases map to TRBD2. The CDR3 contains 16 residues. J was trimmed by 2 bases and V by 0 bases; bases with no gene match: 5. Germline assignment: CDR1 SGHRS and CDR2 YFSETQ. The CDR3 is CASSLVPSGPYNEQFF. DNA for the CDR3: TGCGCCAGCAGCTTGGTCCCTAGCGGCCCCTACAATGAGCAGTTCTTC.

This clone has just one count. V and J are TRBV5-1 and TRBJ2-3; 7 bases align to TRBD2. The junction had 11 bases not matched to a gene; V was cut back by 0 bases and J by 4 bases. The CDR3 extends over 17 amino acids. The germline CDR1 and CDR2 sequences are SGHRS and YFSETQ. Here the CDR3 reads CASSLVGGGSFPDTQYF. The CDR3 DNA follows: TGCGCCAGCAGCTTGGTGGGTGGCGGGAGTTTCCCAGATACGCAGTATTTT.

The CDR3 protein is CASSADRVQYF. The CDR3 region has the DNA TGTGCCAGCAGTGCTGACAGGGTCCAGTACTTC. The V and J genes are TRBV28 and TRBJ2-5; 7 nucleotides align to TRBD1. The CDR3 totals 11 residues. Germline loops: CDR1 MDHEN, CDR2 SYDVKM. V trimming: 5 bases; J trimming: 10 bases; junction bases outside the gene matches: 4.

The rearrangement joins TRBV10-1 to TRBJ2-1; D may be TRBD1 (5 bases). Germline assignment: CDR1 WNHNN and CDR2 SYGVQD (reference sequence). This CDR3 comprises 15 residues. V dropped 4 bases and J dropped 1 base, with 11 bases sitting between them. The CDR3 nucleotides are TGCGCCAGCAGTGTGGGAAGGGGTTCCTACAATGAGCAGTTCTTC. Its translation is CASSVGRGSYNEQFF.

This sequence joins TRBV7-6 and TRBJ2-7, with a tentative D call TRBD2 (6 bases). V was cut by 0 bases and J by 6 bases, with 18 bases left in between. Germline V lookup: CDR1 SGHVS, CDR2 FNYEAQ. The CDR3 has 16 residues. The CDR3 region has the DNA TGTGCCAGCAGCTTAGCGCGGGGCGAGAACGTGGGCGAGCAGTACTTC. The encoded protein is CASSLARGENVGEQYF.

This clone is a singleton in its sample. The chain recombines TRBV5-1 with TRBJ1-1; tentative D call: TRBD1 (6 bases). Germline V gene data show CDR1 as SGHRS and CDR2 as YFSETQ. Trimming took off 4 bases at V and 5 bases at J, with 18 bases between the two ends. The length of the CDR3 is 15 residues. The CDR3 bases are TGCGCCAGCAGCCAAGTCGGAGGGGGGGTAACTGAAGCTTTCTTT. Encoded protein: CASSQVGGGVTEAFF.

The V call is TRBV6-1, the J call TRBJ1-5, with D possibly being TRBD1 (6 bases). Trimming took off 3 bases at V and 2 bases at J, with 14 bases between the two ends. Germline-derived CDR1 and CDR2 are MNHNS and SASEGT. The CDR3 loop spans 16 amino acids. The CDR3 DNA follows: TGTGCCAGCAGTGATCTGGGGGCTTCGGGCAATCAGCCCCAGCATTTT. Translated: CASSDLGASGNQPQHF.

This clone was found a few times. The V and J genes are TRBV4-1 and TRBJ2-7; D may be TRBD2 (6 bases). The germline V gene has CDR1 MGHRA and CDR2 YSYEKL. There are 14 residues in the CDR3. The ends were cut back, 4 bases at V and 2 bases at J, with 12 bases in the middle. The CDR3 DNA reads TGCGCCAGCAGCCCCGATGCGGGGACCTACGAGCAGTACTTC. This encodes CASSPDAGTYEQYF.

The CDR3 bases are TGTGCCAGCCTGGGGACCATAGCGGGACCCTACGAGCAGTACTTC. Translated, it gives CASLGTIAGPYEQYF. The chain uses TRBV28 and TRBJ2-5; 8 bases align to TRBD2. Gene TRBJ2-7 matches the end of the DNA better, so the J call may be wrong. CDR1 and CDR2 (germline): MDHEN, SYDVKM. This CDR3 contains 15 residues.

This clone was seen more than once but under ten times. The rearrangement joins TRBV6-6 to TRBJ2-7; D ambiguous. This CDR3 region has 15 residues. V lost 4 bases and J 3 bases, leaving 16 bases between the germline ends. Germline CDR1 reads MNHNY; CDR2 reads SVGAGI (reference sequence). The CDR3 DNA reads as TGTGCCAGCAGTTCATCCGACACGCCATACTACGAGCAGTACTTC. Translating gives CASSSSDTPYYEQYF.

This chain joins TRBV2 and TRBJ1-6; 10 bases are shared with TRBD1. V lost 6 bases to trimming and J lost 10 bases; unmatched junction nucleotides: 9. The length of the CDR3 is 15 residues. Germline V gene lookup returns CDR1 SNHLY and CDR2 FYNNEI. Here the CDR3 reads CASSPGGGQGSPLHF. DNA of the CDR3: TGTGCCAGCAGCCCTGGAGGGGGACAGGGGTCACCCCTCCACTTT.

The chain is built from TRBV2 and TRBJ2-5; possible D gene TRBD2, 6 bases. V lost 7 bases, J lost 5 bases, and 11 bases lay in between. CDR1 SNHLY and CDR2 FYNNEI come from the germline V gene. The CDR3 length is 12 residues. CDR3: CASTGVRETQYF. DNA of the CDR3: TGTGCCAGCACGGGAGTTAGGGAGACCCAGTACTTC.

This sequence joins TRBV5-1 and TRBJ1-4; possibly TRBD1 for D (6 bases). V gave up 4 bases and J gave up 6 bases, with 10 bases separating them. Germline V gene data show CDR1 as SGHRS and CDR2 as YFSETQ. The CDR3 runs 13 residues. The CDR3 region has the DNA TGCGCCAGCAGCAGATACAGGGATGAAAAACTGTTTTTT. Translating gives CASSRYRDEKLFF.